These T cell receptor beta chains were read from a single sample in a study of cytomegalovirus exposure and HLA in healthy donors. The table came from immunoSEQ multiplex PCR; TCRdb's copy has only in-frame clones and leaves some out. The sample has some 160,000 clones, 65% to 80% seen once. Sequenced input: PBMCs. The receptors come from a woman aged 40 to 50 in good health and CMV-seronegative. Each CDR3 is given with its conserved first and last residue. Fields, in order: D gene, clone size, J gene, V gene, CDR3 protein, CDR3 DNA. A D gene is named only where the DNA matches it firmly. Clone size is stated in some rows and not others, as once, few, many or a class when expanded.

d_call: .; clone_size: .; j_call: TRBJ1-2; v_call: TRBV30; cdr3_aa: CAWSSRSYGYTF; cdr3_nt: TGTGCCTGGAGTAGCCGATCCTATGGCTACACCTTC
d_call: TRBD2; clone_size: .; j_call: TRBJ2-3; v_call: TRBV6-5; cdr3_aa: CASSQGLAGTQYF; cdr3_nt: TGTGCCAGCAGCCAGGGACTAGCGGGTACGCAGTATTTT
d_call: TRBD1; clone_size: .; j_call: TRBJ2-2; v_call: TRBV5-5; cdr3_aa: CASSLGQGAPGELFF; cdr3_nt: TGTGCCAGCAGCTTGGGACAGGGGGCTCCCGGGGAGCTGTTTTTT
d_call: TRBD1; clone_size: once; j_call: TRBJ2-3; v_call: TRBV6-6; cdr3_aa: CASSYGTGADTQYF; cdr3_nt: TGTGCCAGCAGTTACGGGACAGGGGCAGATACGCAGTATTTT
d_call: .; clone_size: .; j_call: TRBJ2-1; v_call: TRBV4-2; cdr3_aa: CASSQVSWEERGPYNEQFF; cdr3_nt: TGTGCCAGCAGCCAAGTTAGCTGGGAGGAGAGGGGGCCCTACAATGAGCAGTTCTTC
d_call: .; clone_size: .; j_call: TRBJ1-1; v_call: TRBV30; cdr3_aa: CARKGRGRGKNTEAFF; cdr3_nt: TGTGCGCGAAAAGGCCGGGGGAGGGGAAAGAACACTGAAGCTTTCTTT
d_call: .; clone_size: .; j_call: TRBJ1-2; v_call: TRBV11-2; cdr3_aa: CASSLGGGGYTF; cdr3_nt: TGTGCCAGCAGCTTAGGGGGGGGTGGCTACACCTTC
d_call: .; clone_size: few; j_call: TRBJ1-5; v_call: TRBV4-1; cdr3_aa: CASSQDPGLFYQPQHF; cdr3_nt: TGCGCCAGCAGCCAAGATCCAGGGCTATTCTATCAGCCCCAGCATTTT
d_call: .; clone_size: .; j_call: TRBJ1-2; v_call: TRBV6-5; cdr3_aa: CASSYSIQVVGDGYTF; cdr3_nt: TGTGCCAGCAGTTACTCGATACAGGTGGTTGGGGATGGCTACACCTTC
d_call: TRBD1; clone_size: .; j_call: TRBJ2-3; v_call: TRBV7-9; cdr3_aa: CSSSHDRGRSGMDTQYF; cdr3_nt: TGTTCCAGCAGCCACGACAGGGGGCGATCCGGAATGGATACGCAGTATTTT
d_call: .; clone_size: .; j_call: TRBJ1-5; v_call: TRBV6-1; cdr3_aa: CASSDGGHQPQHF; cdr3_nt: TGTGCCAGCAGTGACGGGGGTCATCAGCCCCAGCATTTT
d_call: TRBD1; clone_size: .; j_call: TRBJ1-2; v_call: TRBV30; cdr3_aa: CAWSVSGGYGYTF; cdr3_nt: TGTGCCTGGAGTGTATCAGGGGGCTATGGCTACACCTTC
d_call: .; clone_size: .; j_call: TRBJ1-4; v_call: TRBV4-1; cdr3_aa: CASSQGLQGITNEKLFF; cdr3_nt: TGCGCCAGCAGCCAAGGTCTTCAGGGAATAACTAATGAAAAACTGTTTTTT
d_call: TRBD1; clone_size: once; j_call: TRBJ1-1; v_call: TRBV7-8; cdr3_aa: CASSPRQGASSEAFF; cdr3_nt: TGTGCCAGCAGCCCTCGACAGGGGGCAAGTTCTGAAGCTTTCTTT
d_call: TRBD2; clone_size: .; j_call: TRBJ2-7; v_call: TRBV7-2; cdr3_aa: CASSFRIAGTYEQYF; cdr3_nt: TGTGCCAGCAGTTTTAGGATAGCGGGGACTTACGAGCAGTACTTC
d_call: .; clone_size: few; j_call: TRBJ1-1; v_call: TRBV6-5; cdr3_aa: CASSYSHSTEAFF; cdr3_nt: TGTGCCAGCAGTTACTCGCACAGCACTGAAGCTTTCTTT
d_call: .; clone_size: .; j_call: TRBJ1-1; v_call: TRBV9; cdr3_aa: CASSVRGLNTEAFF; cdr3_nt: TGTGCCAGCAGCGTAAGGGGCCTGAACACTGAAGCTTTCTTT
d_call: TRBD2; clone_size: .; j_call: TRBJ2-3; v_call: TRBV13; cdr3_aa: CASSLPAGGSTDTQYF; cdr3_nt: TGTGCCAGCAGCCTACCCGCGGGGGGAAGCACAGATACGCAGTATTTT
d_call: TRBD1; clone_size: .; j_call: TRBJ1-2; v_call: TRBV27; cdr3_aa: CASSFKPRTGGDGYTF; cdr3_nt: TGTGCCAGCAGCTTTAAACCCCGGACAGGGGGCGATGGCTACACCTTC
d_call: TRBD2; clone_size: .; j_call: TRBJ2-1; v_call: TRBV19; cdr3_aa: CASSPRGLAGGAVAYNEQFF; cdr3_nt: TGTGCCAGTAGTCCCCGGGGACTAGCGGGAGGGGCGGTAGCGTACAATGAGCAGTTCTTC
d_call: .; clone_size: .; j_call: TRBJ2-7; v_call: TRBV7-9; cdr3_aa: CASSFPTGYEQYF; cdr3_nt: TGTGCCAGCAGCTTCCCGACAGGCTACGAGCAGTACTTC
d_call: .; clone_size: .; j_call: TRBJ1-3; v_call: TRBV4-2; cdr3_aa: CASSPSSSGNTIYF; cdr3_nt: TGTGCCAGCAGCCCAAGTAGCTCTGGAAACACCATATATTTT
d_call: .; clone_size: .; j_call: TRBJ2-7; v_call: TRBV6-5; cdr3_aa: CASSPQGGLGEQYF; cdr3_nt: TGTGCCAGCAGCCCACAGGGGGGGTTGGGGGAGCAGTACTTC
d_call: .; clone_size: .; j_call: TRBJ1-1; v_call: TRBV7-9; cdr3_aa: CASSLGGIANTEAFF; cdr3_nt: TGTGCCAGCAGCTTAGGGGGCATAGCGAACACTGAAGCTTTCTTT
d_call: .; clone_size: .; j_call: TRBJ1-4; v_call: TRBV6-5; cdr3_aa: CASSADMFEKLFF; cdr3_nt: TGTGCCAGCAGTGCCGACATGTTTGAAAAACTGTTTTTT
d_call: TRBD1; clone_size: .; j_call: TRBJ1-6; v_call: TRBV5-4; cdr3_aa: CASSTPGQPPLHF; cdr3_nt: TGTGCCAGCAGCACGCCGGGACAGCCACCCCTCCACTTT
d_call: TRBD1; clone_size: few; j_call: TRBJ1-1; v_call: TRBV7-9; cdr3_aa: CSSSRPYPGQGNQDTEAFF; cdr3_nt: TGTTCCAGCAGCCGACCTTACCCGGGACAGGGGAATCAGGACACTGAAGCTTTCTTT
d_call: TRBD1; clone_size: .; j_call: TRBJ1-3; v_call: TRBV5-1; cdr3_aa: CASSLGQGDTIYF; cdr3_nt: TGCGCCAGCAGCTTGGGGCAGGGGGACACCATATATTTT
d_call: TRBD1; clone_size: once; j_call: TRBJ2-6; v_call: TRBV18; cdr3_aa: CASSLRTGDYSGANVLTF; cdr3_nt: TGTGCCAGCTCACTGCGGACAGGGGACTACTCTGGGGCCAACGTCCTGACTTTC
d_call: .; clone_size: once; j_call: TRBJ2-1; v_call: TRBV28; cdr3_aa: CASSYLPGNNEQFF; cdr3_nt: TGTGCCAGCAGCTACCTTCCAGGGAACAATGAGCAGTTCTTC
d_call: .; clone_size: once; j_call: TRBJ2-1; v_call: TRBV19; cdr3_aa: CASSIFGGLNNEQFF; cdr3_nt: TGTGCCAGTAGTATCTTCGGGGGGCTTAACAATGAGCAGTTCTTC
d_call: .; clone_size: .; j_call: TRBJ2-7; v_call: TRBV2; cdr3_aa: CASRPAAYEQYF; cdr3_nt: TGTGCCAGCAGGCCGGCGGCCTACGAGCAGTACTTC
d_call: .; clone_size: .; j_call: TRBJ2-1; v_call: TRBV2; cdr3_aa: CASSKTGAGPSSYNEQFF; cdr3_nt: TGTGCCAGCAGCAAGACAGGCGCGGGCCCCAGCTCCTACAATGAGCAGTTCTTC
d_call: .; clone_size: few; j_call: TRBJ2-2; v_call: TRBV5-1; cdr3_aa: CASSLERAGELFF; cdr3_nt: TGCGCCAGCAGCTTGGAGAGGGCCGGGGAGCTGTTTTTT
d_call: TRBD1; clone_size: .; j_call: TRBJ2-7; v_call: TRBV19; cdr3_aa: CASSIGTGTIYEQYF; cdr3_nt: TGTGCCAGTAGTATCGGGACAGGGACCATCTACGAGCAGTACTTC
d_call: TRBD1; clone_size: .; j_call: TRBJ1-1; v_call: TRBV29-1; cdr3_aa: CSVAHRGRTEAFF; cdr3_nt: TGCAGCGTTGCCCACAGGGGGCGAACTGAAGCTTTCTTT
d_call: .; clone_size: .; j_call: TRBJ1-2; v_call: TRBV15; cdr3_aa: CATSRPYPGETRGYTF; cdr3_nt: TGTGCCACCAGCAGACCTTATCCGGGGGAGACTCGCGGCTACACCTTC
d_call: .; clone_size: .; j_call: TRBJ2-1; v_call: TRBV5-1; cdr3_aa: CASSGSSYNEQFF; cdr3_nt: TGCGCCAGCAGCGGCAGCTCCTACAATGAGCAGTTCTTC
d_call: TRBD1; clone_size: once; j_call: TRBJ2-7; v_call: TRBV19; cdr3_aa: CASSPAGGSSYEQYF; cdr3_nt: TGTGCCAGTAGTCCCGCAGGGGGTTCCTCCTACGAGCAGTACTTC
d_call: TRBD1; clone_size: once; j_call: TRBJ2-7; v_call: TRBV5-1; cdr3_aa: CASRGQGFSYEQYF; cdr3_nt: TGCGCCAGCAGGGGACAGGGGTTTTCCTACGAGCAGTACTTC
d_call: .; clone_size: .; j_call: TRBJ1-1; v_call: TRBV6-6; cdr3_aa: CASSYPGKAFF; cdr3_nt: TGTGCCAGCAGTTACCCCGGTAAAGCTTTCTTT
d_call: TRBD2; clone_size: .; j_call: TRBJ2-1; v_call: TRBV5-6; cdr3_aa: CASSLPEAGGPYEQFF; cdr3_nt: TGTGCCAGCAGCCTACCCGAAGCGGGAGGGCCGTATGAGCAGTTCTTC
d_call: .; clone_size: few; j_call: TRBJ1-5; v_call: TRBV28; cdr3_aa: CASSPQGHSNQPQHF; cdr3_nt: TGTGCCAGCAGTCCTCAGGGGCATAGCAATCAGCCCCAGCATTTT
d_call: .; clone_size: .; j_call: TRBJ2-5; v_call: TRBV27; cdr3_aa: CASSEGVGRTQYF; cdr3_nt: TGTGCCAGCAGCGAGGGAGTGGGTAGGACCCAGTACTTC
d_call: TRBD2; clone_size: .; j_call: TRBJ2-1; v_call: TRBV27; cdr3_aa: CASGYGLAAYEQFF; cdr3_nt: TGTGCCAGCGGCTACGGACTAGCGGCATATGAGCAGTTCTTC
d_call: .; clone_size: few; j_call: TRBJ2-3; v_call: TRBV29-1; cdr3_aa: CSVDGQRGHTDTQYF; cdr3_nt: TGCAGCGTTGATGGCCAGCGGGGACACACAGATACGCAGTATTTT
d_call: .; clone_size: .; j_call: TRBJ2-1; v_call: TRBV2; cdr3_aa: CASSSEVANEQFF; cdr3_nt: TGTGCCAGCAGTTCCGAGGTCGCGAATGAGCAGTTCTTC
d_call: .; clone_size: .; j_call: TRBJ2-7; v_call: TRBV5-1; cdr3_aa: CASSRDSEQYF; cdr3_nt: TGCGCCAGCAGCCGCGATAGCGAGCAGTACTTC
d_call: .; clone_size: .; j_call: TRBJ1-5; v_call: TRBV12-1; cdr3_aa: CASSNRARGQGAISNQPQHF; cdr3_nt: TGTGCCAGCAGCAACAGAGCTAGGGGACAGGGGGCAATTAGCAATCAGCCCCAGCATTTT
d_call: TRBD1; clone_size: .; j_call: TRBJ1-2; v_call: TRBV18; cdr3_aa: CASSLGTDYGYTF; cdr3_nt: TGTGCCAGCTCCCTAGGGACAGACTATGGCTACACCTTC
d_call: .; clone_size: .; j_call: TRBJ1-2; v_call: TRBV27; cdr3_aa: CASSLSGRPYGYTF; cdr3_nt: TGTGCCAGCAGTTTATCGGGCAGGCCCTATGGCTACACCTTC
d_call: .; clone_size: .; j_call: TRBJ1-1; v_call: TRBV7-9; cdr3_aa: CASSLRAGLATEAFF; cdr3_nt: TGTGCCAGCAGCTTACGGGCGGGGTTGGCCACTGAAGCTTTCTTT
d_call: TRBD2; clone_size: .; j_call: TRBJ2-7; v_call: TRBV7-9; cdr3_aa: CASSLGSMGLAGYYEQYF; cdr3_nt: TGTGCCAGCAGCTTAGGCTCCATGGGACTAGCGGGGTACTACGAGCAGTACTTC
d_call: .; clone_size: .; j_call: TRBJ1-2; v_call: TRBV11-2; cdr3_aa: CASSFYSYGYTF; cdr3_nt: TGTGCCAGCAGCTTTTACTCCTATGGCTACACCTTC